What follows are 25 T cell receptor beta chains derived from one specimen sequenced in a study of OX40 agonist ivuxolimab in advanced cancers. The data were produced by immunoSEQ multiplex PCR, yet TCRdb's version contains in-frame clones alone and is incomplete. Of about 48,000 clones in the sample, about 81% were seen once. The sequencing here drew on CD4+ or CD8+ T cells sorted from blood, taken in a trial of the OX40 agonist ivuxolimab. These receptors originate from an adult with an advanced solid tumor such as melanoma, head and neck, liver or kidney cancer.

The chain recombines TRBV9 with TRBJ2-5, with TRBD1 as a possible D gene (5 bases). Germline assignment: CDR1 SGDLS and CDR2 YYNGEE. The CDR3 runs to 15 residues. V dropped 0 bases and J dropped 9 bases, with 18 bases sitting between them. Written as DNA, the CDR3 is TGTGCCAGCAGCGTAGCGAGTCAGGGCCCGGTGTCCCAGTACTTC. Translation: CASSVASQGPVSQYF. The full variable domain, completed using reference TRBV9 and TRBJ2-5, is DSGVTQTPKHLITATGQRVTLRCSPRSGDLSVYWYQQSLDQGLQFLIQYYNGEERAKGNILERFSAQQFPDLHSELNLSSLELGDSALYFCASSVASQGPVSQYFGPGTRLLVL.

V gene TRBV4-3 combines with J gene TRBJ2-2, with D perhaps TRBD1 (5 bases). Germline CDR1 LGHNA, CDR2 YSLEER. V was trimmed by 5 bases and J by 4 bases, leaving 5 bases between them. The length of the CDR3 is 12 residues. The CDR3 nucleotides are TGCGCCAGCAGCAGGGGCACCGGGGAGCTGTTTTTT. Residues: CASSRGTGELFF.

V gene TRBV7-9 combines with J gene TRBJ2-5; 8 positions agree with TRBD2. Germline loops: CDR1 SEHNR, CDR2 FQNEAQ (reference sequence). V lost 5 bases to trimming and J lost 4 bases; unmatched junction nucleotides: 3. The CDR3 loop spans 13 amino acids. CDR3 in DNA: TGTGCCAGCAGCCGGGGGGGGCCAGAGACCCAGTACTTC. Amino acid sequence: CASSRGGPETQYF. Supplemented by reference TRBV7-9 and TRBJ2-5, the full variable domain reads DTGVSQNPRHKITKRGQNVTFRCDPISEHNRLYWYRQTLGQGPEFLTYFQNEAQLEKSRLLSDRFSAERPKGSFSTLEIQRTEQGDSAMYLCASSRGGPETQYFGPGTRLLVL.

This chain connects TRBV5-5 to TRBJ2-1; TRBD2 aligns across 8 bases. Germline CDR1 is SGHKS and CDR2 is YYEKEE (reference sequence). V was clipped by 4 bases and J by 10 bases; unmatched bases: 10. The CDR3 sequence is 14 residues long. CDR3 residues: CASSQGLGLYEQFF. The CDR3 nucleotides are TGTGCCAGCAGCCAGGGACTAGGGCTATACGAGCAGTTCTTC.

The chain links TRBV2 to TRBJ1-2, with 11 bases identical to TRBD1. CDR1 is SNHLY, CDR2 FYNNEI, per germline. J was trimmed by 6 bases and V by 6 bases; bases with no gene match: 6. This CDR3 has 14 amino acids. In DNA form, the CDR3 reads TGTGCCAGCAGGGGGACAGGGGGAGGAGATGGCTACACCTTC. It codes for CASRGTGGGDGYTF. Filled out from reference TRBV2 and TRBJ1-2, the complete variable domain reads EPEVTQTPSHQVTQMGQEVILRCVPISNHLYFYWYRQILGQKVEFLVSFYNNEISEKSEIFDDQFSVERPDGSNFTLKIRSTKLEDSAMYFCASRGTGGGDGYTFGSGTRLTVV.

This CDR3 is CASSPDRAKNIQYF. The CDR3, as DNA: TGTGCCAGCTCACCAGACAGGGCCAAAAACATTCAGTACTTC. This chain joins TRBV18 and TRBJ2-4; perhaps TRBD1 as D (6 bases). Trimming took 2 bases from V and 1 from J, leaving 6 bases between them. This CDR3 has 14 amino acids. Germline values: CDR1 KGHSH, CDR2 LQKENI.

The gene calls are TRBV5-5 and TRBJ1-1; no clear D. V was pared by 2 bases and J by 2 bases, with 7 bases between. This CDR3 comprises 13 residues. CDR1 is SGHKS, CDR2 YYEKEE, per germline (reference sequence). The CDR3 nucleotides read TGTGCCAGCAGCTTCGGCAGAAACACTGAAGCTTTCTTT. It codes for CASSFGRNTEAFF.

The chain carries TRBV27 and TRBJ1-2, with D possibly TRBD1 on 6 matching bases. This CDR3 has 14 amino acids. The germline CDR1 and CDR2 sequences are MNHEY and SMNVEV (reference sequence). CDR3 loop: CEISGGALVYGYTF. The CDR3 nucleotides are TGTGAGATATCGGGGGGGGCACTTGTCTATGGCTACACCTTC.

This clone was observed a handful of times. The V and J genes are TRBV29-1 and TRBJ2-2; D remains unclear. Looked up from germline, CDR1 is SQVTM and CDR2 is ANQGSEA. The CDR3 is made up of 10 amino acids. The chain's CDR3 is CPSRTGELFF. The DNA for the CDR3 is TGCCCATCTCGCACCGGGGAGCTGTTTTTT.

The chain uses TRBV14 and TRBJ2-1; D perhaps matches TRBD2 (6 bases). V dropped 8 bases and J dropped 6 bases, with 20 bases sitting between them. The CDR3 consists of 15 residues. Germline V CDR1 and CDR2: SGHDN, FVKESK. The CDR3 DNA sequence: TGTGCCAGCGCTTTCGGGAGCACTCATTTCAATGAGCAGTTCTTC. This encodes CASAFGSTHFNEQFF.

The chain recombines TRBV13 with TRBJ1-4, with 7 nucleotides matching TRBD1. Trimming took 5 bases from V and 2 from J; bases not matched to a gene: 8. The CDR3 totals 16 residues. CDR1 and CDR2 (germline): PRHDT, FYEKMQ (reference sequence). The CDR3 DNA reads TGTGCCAGCAGCATAAACAGGGGACTCACTAATGAAAAACTGTTTTTT. Translated: CASSINRGLTNEKLFF.

This rearrangement joins TRBV30 to TRBJ1-4, with 7 bases matching TRBD1. Germline V gene data show CDR1 as GTSNPN and CDR2 as SVGIG (reference sequence). The length of the CDR3 is 14 residues. V trimming: 4 bases; J trimming: 7 bases; junction bases outside the gene matches: 9. CDR3 DNA sequence: TGTGCCTGGACTGGGGGTGGGACAGCTGAAAAACTGTTTTTT. It yields the protein CAWTGGGTAEKLFF. The variable domain in full, with the rest retrieved from reference TRBV30 and TRBJ1-4, is SQTIHQWPATLVQPVGSPLSLECTVEGTSNPNLYWYRQAAGRGLQLLFYSVGIGQISSEVPQNLSASRPQDRQFILSSKKLLLSDSGFYLCAWTGGGTAEKLFFGSGTQLSVL.

This chain connects TRBV19 to TRBJ1-6, with 7 bases aligning to TRBD1. The junction had 8 bases not matched to a gene; V was cut back by 8 bases and J by 10 bases. CDR3 length: 13 amino acids. Per germline, CDR1 LNHDA and CDR2 SQIVND (reference sequence). The chain's CDR3 is CASVEGAGSPLHF. The CDR3 nucleotides are TGTGCCAGTGTGGAGGGGGCAGGCTCACCCCTCCACTTT.

The chain has TRBV30 and TRBJ1-3; D possibly corresponds to TRBD1 (6 bases). V lost 4 bases and J 3 bases, leaving 13 bases between the germline ends. Germline assignment: CDR1 GTSNPN and CDR2 SVGIG (reference sequence). The CDR3 spans 14 residues. DNA for the CDR3: TGTGCCTGGAATGTAGGGGGTTTTGGAAACACCATATATTTT. Translated, it gives CAWNVGGFGNTIYF.

The genes are TRBV5-6 and TRBJ2-5; D gene unclear. The J call is doubtful: the DNA matches TRBJ2-7 better. Germline assignment: CDR1 SGHDT and CDR2 YYEEEE. This CDR3 comprises 12 residues. Here the CDR3 DNA reads TGTGCCAGCAGCTTGGCCCCGACCGAGCAGTACTTC. Its protein product is CASSLAPTEQYF.

The gene calls are TRBV12-5 and TRBJ1-1; D ambiguous. The V and J ends lost 0 bases and 1 base respectively, with 9 bases between them. The CDR3 loop spans 15 amino acids. Germline V gene sequence: CDR1 LGHNT, CDR2 FRNRAP. For the CDR3, the DNA is TGTGCTAGTGGTTTGGTACAAAGGGCGAACACTGAAGCTTTCTTT. This codes for CASGLVQRANTEAFF.

The V call is TRBV2, the J call TRBJ2-7; TRBD1 aligns across 8 bases. V was clipped by 3 bases and J by 5 bases; unmatched bases: 3. Germline CDR1 reads SNHLY; CDR2 reads FYNNEI. The CDR3 is 13 residues long. This CDR3 reads CASSEDRAHEQYF. In DNA form, the CDR3 reads TGTGCCAGCAGTGAGGACAGGGCCCACGAGCAGTACTTC. The variable domain in full, completed from reference TRBV2 and TRBJ2-7, reads EPEVTQTPSHQVTQMGQEVILRCVPISNHLYFYWYRQILGQKVEFLVSFYNNEISEKSEIFDDQFSVERPDGSNFTLKIRSTKLEDSAMYFCASSEDRAHEQYFGPGTRLTVT.

The rearrangement joins TRBV19 to TRBJ1-6, with TRBD1 matching over 7 bases. Germline CDR1 and CDR2: LNHDA and SQIVND (reference sequence). J was trimmed by 7 bases and V by 8 bases; bases with no gene match: 8. The length of the CDR3 is 14 residues. The CDR3 loop reads CASSRTGENSPLHF. Here the CDR3 DNA reads TGTGCCAGTTCTCGGACAGGCGAGAATTCACCCCTCCACTTT.

The V gene is TRBV7-9, the J gene TRBJ1-4, with D tentatively TRBD1 (6 bases). Trimming shortened V by 2 bases and J by 5 bases, and 9 bases separated the two germline ends. Germline V gene sequence: CDR1 SEHNR, CDR2 FQNEAQ (reference sequence). The CDR3 length is 14 residues. CDR3 DNA sequence: TGTGCCAGCAGCTTAACAGGGTTAAATGAAAAACTGTTTTTT. Its translation is CASSLTGLNEKLFF.

The chain has TRBV11-3 and TRBJ2-1; TRBD1 or TRBD2 may be the D gene (5 bases each). Trimming removed 0 bases from V and 1 base from J, with 10 bases in between. Germline lookup yields CDR1 SGHNT and CDR2 YENEEA. This CDR3 has 16 amino acids. Written as DNA, the CDR3 is TGTGCCAGCAGCTTAGAAGGGGAGACGTCCTACAATGAGCAGTTCTTC. Its translation: CASSLEGETSYNEQFF.

The rearrangement links TRBV7-8 to TRBJ2-7; D is undetermined. The CDR3 loop spans 12 amino acids. V was pared by 1 base and J by 4 bases, with 5 bases between. Germline-derived CDR1 and CDR2 are SGHVS and FQNEAQ. The CDR3 nucleotides are TGTGCCAGCAGCTTAGGACAATACGAGCAGTACTTC. Translation: CASSLGQYEQYF.

V usage is TRBV2 and J usage is TRBJ2-3; D remains unclear. Trimming shortened V by 8 bases and J by 1 base, and 7 bases separated the two germline ends. This CDR3 is built from 12 residues. Germline CDR1 SNHLY, CDR2 FYNNEI. The CDR3 is CASGGGTDTQYF. The CDR3, as DNA: TGTGCCAGCGGCGGAGGCACAGATACGCAGTATTTT.

The rearrangement links TRBV27 to TRBJ2-5; the D is unclear. Germline lookup yields CDR1 MNHEY and CDR2 SMNVEV (reference sequence). The ends were cut back, 2 bases at V and 7 bases at J, with 17 bases in the middle. The CDR3 is 15 amino acids. The CDR3 DNA follows: TGTGCCAGCAGTTTAGAGCCCGGGTCCCAGCGGACCCAGTACTTC. Its protein product is CASSLEPGSQRTQYF.

V and J are TRBV7-2 and TRBJ1-1, with 8 nucleotides matching TRBD1. Germline V lookup: CDR1 SGHTA, CDR2 FQGNSA. There are 14 residues in the CDR3. The V segment lost 2 bases and the J segment 4 bases; nucleotides outside the gene matches: 3. The CDR3 DNA sequence: TGTGCCAGCAGCTTAAGGACAGGGCCCACTGAAGCTTTCTTT. This codes for CASSLRTGPTEAFF. The variable domain in full, completed from reference TRBV7-2 and TRBJ1-1, reads GAGVSQSPSNKVTEKGKDVELRCDPISGHTALYWYRQSLGQGLEFLIYFQGNSAPDKSGLPSDRFSAERTGGSVSTLTIQRTQQEDSAVYLCASSLRTGPTEAFFGQGTRLTVV.

The chain is built from TRBV2 and TRBJ2-2; TRBD1 matches 7 bases. CDR1 and CDR2 from the germline V gene are SNHLY and FYNNEI. CDR3 length equals 13 residues. Trimming took 5 bases from V and 6 from J; bases not matched to a gene: 3. The CDR3, as DNA: TGTGCCAGCAGTTACACAGGGGCCGGGGAGCTGTTTTTT. Protein sequence: CASSYTGAGELFF. Complete variable domain (other parts from reference TRBV2 and TRBJ2-2): EPEVTQTPSHQVTQMGQEVILRCVPISNHLYFYWYRQILGQKVEFLVSFYNNEISEKSEIFDDQFSVERPDGSNFTLKIRSTKLEDSAMYFCASSYTGAGELFFGEGSRLTVL.